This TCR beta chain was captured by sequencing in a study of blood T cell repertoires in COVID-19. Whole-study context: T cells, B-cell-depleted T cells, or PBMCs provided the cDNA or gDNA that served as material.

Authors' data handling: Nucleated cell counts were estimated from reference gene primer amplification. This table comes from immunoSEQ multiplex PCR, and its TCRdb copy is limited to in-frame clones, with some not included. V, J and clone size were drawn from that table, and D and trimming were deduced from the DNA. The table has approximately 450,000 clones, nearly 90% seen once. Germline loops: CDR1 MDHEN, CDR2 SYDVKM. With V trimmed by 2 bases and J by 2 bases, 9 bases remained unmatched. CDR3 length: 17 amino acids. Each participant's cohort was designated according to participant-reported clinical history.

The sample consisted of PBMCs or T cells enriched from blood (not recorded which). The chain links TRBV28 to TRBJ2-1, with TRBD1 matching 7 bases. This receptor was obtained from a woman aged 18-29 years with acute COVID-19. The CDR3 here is CASSLTTGTETYNEQFF. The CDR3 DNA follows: TGTGCCAGCAGTTTAACCACCGGGACAGAAACCTACAATGAGCAGTTCTTC.